These 5 T cell receptor beta chains share one sample of origin, sequenced in a study of blood T cell repertoires in COVID-19. Only in-frame clones appear in the TCRdb table, and some are missing; sequencing was by immunoSEQ multiplex PCR. The data hold 200,000 to 250,000 clones, with 75% to 85% observed a single time. The material sequenced was peripheral blood. Source of these receptors: a woman aged 70 to 79 with COVID-19, enrolled during active disease.

V usage is TRBV6-5 and J usage is TRBJ1-1, with D unresolved. Trimming took 7 bases from V and 0 from J, leaving 12 bases between them. Germline loops: CDR1 MNHEY, CDR2 SVGAGI. The CDR3 has 14 residues. The CDR3 protein is CASTPGRMNTEAFF. CDR3 DNA sequence: TGTGCCAGCACCCCCGGGAGGATGAACACTGAAGCTTTCTTT.

The chain carries TRBV4-2 and TRBJ2-1; TRBD2 matches 10 bases. V gave up 3 bases and J gave up 1 base; unmatched junction bases: 3. The V gene's germline CDR1 is LGHNA and CDR2 YNFKEQ. The CDR3 is 16 residues long. CDR3 sequence: CASSQLLAGSYNEQFF. In DNA form, the CDR3 reads TGTGCCAGCAGCCAGTTACTAGCGGGATCCTACAATGAGCAGTTCTTC.

The rearrangement uses TRBV7-2 and TRBJ2-4; 9 bases are a match to TRBD1. J lost 9 bases, V lost 6 bases, and 12 bases had no gene match. The CDR3 length is 15 residues. Germline V gene sequence: CDR1 SGHTA, CDR2 FQGNSA. CDR3 region: CASRVGRQGDSIQYF. In DNA form, the CDR3 reads TGTGCCAGCAGGGTGGGGCGACAGGGGGATAGCATTCAGTACTTC.

The DNA of the CDR3 is TGTGCCAGCAGGAGAACAGGGGCCCTCACAGATACGCAGTATTTT. Its protein product is CASRRTGALTDTQYF. This chain connects TRBV7-6 to TRBJ2-3; TRBD1 matches 7 bases. Germline CDR1 reads SGHVS; CDR2 reads FNYEAQ. The CDR3 extends over 15 amino acids. The V and J ends lost 6 bases and 2 bases, in that order; junction bases with no gene match: 8.

This chain connects TRBV5-6 to TRBJ2-5, with D possibly being TRBD1 (5 bases). The CDR3 sequence is 15 residues long. V dropped 4 bases and J dropped 2 bases, with 15 bases sitting between them. The germline gives CDR1 SGHDT, CDR2 YYEEEE. In nucleotides, the CDR3 is TGTGCCAGCAGCAAAGAGCTTAGGGGTCAAGAGACCCAGTACTTC. This gives the protein CASSKELRGQETQYF.